The TCR beta chain described here comes from a study of OX40 agonist ivuxolimab in advanced cancers. Across the whole study: Two patients with cutaneous melanoma and one with hepatocellular carcinoma, three in total, showed partial responses. Study observations and caveats: Antigen specificity remained undetermined for the expanded peripheral T cells. Researchers report that CD8+ T cells had, on average, more expanded clones than CD4+.

Data came from immunoSEQ multiplex PCR; TCRdb stores just in-frame clones and leaves some out. The sample includes roughly 67,000 clones, 70% to 90% of them seen just once. Of note for this clone: Its antigen is undetermined.

Unmatched junction bases numbered 6, after V lost 1 base and J lost 7 bases. Germline V CDR1 and CDR2: SGHTS, YDEGEE. The CDR3 length is 15 residues. Blood sampling took place at baseline, cycle 4 day 1, and cycle 7 day 1. The starting material was CD4+ or CD8+ T cells sorted from blood, obtained in a trial of the OX40 agonist ivuxolimab. The chain joins TRBV5-8 to TRBJ2-1; TRBD1 aligns across 9 bases. This sequence was found in an adult with an advanced solid tumor such as melanoma, head and neck, liver or kidney cancer. CDR3 in DNA: TGTGCCAGCAGCTTGTGGGACAGGGTAGAAAATGAGCAGTTCTTC. Translated: CASSLWDRVENEQFF.